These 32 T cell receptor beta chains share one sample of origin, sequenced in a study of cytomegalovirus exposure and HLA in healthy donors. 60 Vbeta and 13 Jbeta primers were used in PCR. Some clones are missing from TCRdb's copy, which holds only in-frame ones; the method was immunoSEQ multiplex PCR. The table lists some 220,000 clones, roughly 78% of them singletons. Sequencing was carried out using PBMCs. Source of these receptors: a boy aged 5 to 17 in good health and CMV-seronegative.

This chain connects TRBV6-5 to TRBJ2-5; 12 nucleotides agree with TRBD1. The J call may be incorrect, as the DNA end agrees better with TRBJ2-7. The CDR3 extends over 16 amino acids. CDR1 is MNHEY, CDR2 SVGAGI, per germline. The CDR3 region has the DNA TGTGCCAGCAGTTACTCTTCCGGGACAGGGGGCAACGAGCAGTACTTC. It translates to CASSYSSGTGGNEQYF.

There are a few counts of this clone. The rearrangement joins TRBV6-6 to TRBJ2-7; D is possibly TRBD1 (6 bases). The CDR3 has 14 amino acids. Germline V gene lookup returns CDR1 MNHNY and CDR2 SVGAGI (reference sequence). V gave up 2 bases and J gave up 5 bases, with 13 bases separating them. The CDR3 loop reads CASSYIGGANEQYF. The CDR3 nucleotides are TGTGCCAGCAGTTACATTGGGGGCGCGAACGAGCAGTACTTC.

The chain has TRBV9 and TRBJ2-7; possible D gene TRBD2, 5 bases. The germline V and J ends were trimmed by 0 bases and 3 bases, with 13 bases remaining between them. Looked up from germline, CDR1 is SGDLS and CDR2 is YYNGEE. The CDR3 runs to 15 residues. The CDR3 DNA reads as TGTGCCAGCAGCGTAGCCGACCAACGGGGCTACGAGCAGTACTTC. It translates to CASSVADQRGYEQYF.

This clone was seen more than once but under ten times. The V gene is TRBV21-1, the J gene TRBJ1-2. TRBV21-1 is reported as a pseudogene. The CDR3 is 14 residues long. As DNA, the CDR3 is TGTGCCAGCAGCAAAGGTGGAGGGTCCTATGGCTACACCTTC. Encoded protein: CASSKGGGSYGYTF.

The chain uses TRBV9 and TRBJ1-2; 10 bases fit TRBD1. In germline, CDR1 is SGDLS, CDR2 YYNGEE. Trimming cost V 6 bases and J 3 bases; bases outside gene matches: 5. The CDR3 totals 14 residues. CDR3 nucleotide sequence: TGTGCCAGCACTAGGGACAGGGGAGACTATGGCTACACCTTC. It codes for CASTRDRGDYGYTF.

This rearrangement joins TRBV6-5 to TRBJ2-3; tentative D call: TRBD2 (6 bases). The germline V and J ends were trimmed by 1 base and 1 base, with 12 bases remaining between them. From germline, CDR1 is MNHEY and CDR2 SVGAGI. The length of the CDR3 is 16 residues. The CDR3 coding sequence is TGTGCCAGCAGTTACTTCACCGGGACTGGCACAGATACGCAGTATTTT. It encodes CASSYFTGTGTDTQYF.

The CDR3 DNA reads TGTGCCTGGAGTCGACTAGCGGGGGGATACTACAATGAGCAGTTCTTC. Translated: CAWSRLAGGYYNEQFF. This chain joins TRBV30 and TRBJ2-1; 13 nucleotides agree with TRBD2. The CDR3 has 16 amino acids. Trimming took 2 bases from V and 3 from J; bases not matched to a gene: 4. The germline V gene has CDR1 GTSNPN and CDR2 SVGIG (reference sequence).

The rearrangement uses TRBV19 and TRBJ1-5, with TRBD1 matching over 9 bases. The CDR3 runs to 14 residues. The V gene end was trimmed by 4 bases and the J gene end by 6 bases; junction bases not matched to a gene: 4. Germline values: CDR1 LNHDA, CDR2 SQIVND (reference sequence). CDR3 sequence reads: CASSTTGGGQPQHF. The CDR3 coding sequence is TGTGCCAGTAGTACTACAGGGGGCGGTCAGCCCCAGCATTTT.

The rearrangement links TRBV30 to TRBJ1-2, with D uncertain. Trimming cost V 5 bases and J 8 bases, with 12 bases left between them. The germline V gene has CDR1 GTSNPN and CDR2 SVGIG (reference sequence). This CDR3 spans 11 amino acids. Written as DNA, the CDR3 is TGTGCCTGGGGAGAGGGAGGGGGCTACACCTTC. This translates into CAWGEGGGYTF. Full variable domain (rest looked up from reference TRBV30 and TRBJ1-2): SQTIHQWPATLVQPVGSPLSLECTVEGTSNPNLYWYRQAAGRGLQLLFYSVGIGQISSEVPQNLSASRPQDRQFILSSKKLLLSDSGFYLCAWGEGGGYTFGSGTRLTVV.

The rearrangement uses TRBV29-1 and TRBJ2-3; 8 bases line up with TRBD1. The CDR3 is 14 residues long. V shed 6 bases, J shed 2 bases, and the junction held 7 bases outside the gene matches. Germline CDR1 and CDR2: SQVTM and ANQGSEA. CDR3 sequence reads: CSVHRQGSTDTQYF. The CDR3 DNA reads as TGCAGCGTCCACCGACAGGGGTCCACAGATACGCAGTATTTT.

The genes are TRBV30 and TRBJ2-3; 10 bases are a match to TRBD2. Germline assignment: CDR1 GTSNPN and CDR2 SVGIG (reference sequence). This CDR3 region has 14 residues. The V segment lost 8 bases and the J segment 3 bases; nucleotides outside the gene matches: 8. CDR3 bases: TGTGCCCGGGGTGGGACTAGCGAAACAGATACGCAGTATTTT. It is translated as CARGGTSETDTQYF. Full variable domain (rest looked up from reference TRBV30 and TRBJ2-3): SQTIHQWPATLVQPVGSPLSLECTVEGTSNPNLYWYRQAAGRGLQLLFYSVGIGQISSEVPQNLSASRPQDRQFILSSKKLLLSDSGFYLCARGGTSETDTQYFGPGTRLTVL.

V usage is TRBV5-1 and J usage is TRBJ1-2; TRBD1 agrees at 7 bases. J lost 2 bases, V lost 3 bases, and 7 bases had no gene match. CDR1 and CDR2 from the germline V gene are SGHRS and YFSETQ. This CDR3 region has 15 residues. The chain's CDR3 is CASSYTGAINYGYTF. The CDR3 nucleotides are TGCGCCAGCAGCTACACAGGGGCGATAAACTATGGCTACACCTTC.

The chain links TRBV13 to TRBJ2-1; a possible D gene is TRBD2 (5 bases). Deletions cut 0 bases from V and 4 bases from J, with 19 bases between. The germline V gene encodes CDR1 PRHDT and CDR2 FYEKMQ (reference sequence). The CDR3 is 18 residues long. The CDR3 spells CASSLGLLARFPYNEQFF. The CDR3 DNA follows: TGTGCCAGCAGCTTAGGCCTTTTAGCGAGATTTCCATACAATGAGCAGTTCTTC.

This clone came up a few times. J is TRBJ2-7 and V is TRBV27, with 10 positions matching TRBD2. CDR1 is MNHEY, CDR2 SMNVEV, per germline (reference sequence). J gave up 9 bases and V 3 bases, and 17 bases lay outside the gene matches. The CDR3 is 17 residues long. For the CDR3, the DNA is TGTGCCAGCAGTTTTTTCCCCCAATTAGCGGGGGGCCCCGGGCAGTACTTC. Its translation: CASSFFPQLAGGPGQYF.

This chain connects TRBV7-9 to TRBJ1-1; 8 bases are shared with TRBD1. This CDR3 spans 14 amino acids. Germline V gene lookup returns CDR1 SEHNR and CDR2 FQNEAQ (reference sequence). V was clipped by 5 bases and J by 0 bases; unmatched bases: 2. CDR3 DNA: TGTGCCAGCAGCCCGGACAGGGTGAACACTGAAGCTTTCTTT. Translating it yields CASSPDRVNTEAFF.

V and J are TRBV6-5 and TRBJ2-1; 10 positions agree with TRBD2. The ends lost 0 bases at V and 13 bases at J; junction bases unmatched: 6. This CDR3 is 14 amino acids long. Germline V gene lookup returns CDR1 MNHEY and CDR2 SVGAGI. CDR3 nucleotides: TGTGCCAGCAGTTACTCGGGGACTAGCGAATCCCAGTTCTTC. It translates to CASSYSGTSESQFF.

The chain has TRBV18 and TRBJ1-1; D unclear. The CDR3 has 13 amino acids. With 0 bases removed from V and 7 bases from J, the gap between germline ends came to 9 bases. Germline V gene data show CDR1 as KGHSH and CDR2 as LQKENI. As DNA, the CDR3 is TGTGCCAGCTCACCACCGATCGGGAGTGAAGCTTTCTTT. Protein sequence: CASSPPIGSEAFF.

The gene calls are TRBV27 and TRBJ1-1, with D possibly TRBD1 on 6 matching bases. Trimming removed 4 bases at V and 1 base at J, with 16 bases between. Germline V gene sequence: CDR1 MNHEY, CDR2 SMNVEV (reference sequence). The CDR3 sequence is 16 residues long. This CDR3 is CASSSRPGTRNTEAFF. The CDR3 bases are TGTGCCAGCAGTTCCCGCCCCGGGACAAGGAACACTGAAGCTTTCTTT.

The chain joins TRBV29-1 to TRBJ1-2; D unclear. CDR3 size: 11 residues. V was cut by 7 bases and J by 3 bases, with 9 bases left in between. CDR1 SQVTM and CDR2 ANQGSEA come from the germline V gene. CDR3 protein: CSAGGDYGYTF. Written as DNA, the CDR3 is TGCAGCGCCGGCGGGGACTATGGCTACACCTTC. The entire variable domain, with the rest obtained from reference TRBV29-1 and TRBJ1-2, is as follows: SAVISQKPSRDICQRGTSLTIQCQVDSQVTMMFWYRQQPGQSLTLIATANQGSEATYESGFVIDKFPISRPNLTFSTLTVSNMSPEDSSIYLCSAGGDYGYTFGSGTRLTVV.

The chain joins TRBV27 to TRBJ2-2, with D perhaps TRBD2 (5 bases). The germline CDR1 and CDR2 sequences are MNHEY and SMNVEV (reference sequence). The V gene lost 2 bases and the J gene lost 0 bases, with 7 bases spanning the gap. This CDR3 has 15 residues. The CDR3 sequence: CASSLEGPNTGELFF. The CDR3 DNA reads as TGTGCCAGCAGTTTAGAGGGTCCGAACACCGGGGAGCTGTTTTTT.

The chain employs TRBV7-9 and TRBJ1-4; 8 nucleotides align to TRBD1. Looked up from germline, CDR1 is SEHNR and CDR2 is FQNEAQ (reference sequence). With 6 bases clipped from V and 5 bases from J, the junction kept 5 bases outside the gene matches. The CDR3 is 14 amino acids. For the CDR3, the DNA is TGTGCCAGCAGTTACAGGGGGATGAATGAAAAACTGTTTTTT. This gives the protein CASSYRGMNEKLFF.

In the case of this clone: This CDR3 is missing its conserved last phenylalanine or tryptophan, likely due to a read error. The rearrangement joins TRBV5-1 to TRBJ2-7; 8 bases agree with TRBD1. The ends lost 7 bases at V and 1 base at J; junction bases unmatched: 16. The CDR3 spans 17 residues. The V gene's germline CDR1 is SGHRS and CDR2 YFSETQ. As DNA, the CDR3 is TGCGCCAGCGGGCGCTCAATGGCGACAGGGGAGTCCTACGAGCAGTACCTC. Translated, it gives CASGRSMATGESYEQYL.

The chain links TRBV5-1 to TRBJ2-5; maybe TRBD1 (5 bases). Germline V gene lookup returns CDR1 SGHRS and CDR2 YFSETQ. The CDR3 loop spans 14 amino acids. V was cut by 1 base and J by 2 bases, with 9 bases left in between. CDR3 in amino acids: CASSLRSGQETQYF. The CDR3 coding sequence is TGCGCCAGCAGCTTGAGGTCAGGGCAAGAGACCCAGTACTTC.

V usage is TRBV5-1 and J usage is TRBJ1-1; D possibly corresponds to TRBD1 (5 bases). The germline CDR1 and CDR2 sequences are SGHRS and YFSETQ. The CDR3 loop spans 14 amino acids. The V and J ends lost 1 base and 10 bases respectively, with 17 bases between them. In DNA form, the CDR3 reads TGCGCCAGCAGCTTGAATAGGTTCGGGGGGGTAGCTTTCTTT. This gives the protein CASSLNRFGGVAFF.

CDR3 DNA: TGTGCCAGCAGCTTTACCCCAGATAATGAAAAACTGTTTTTT. It specifies CASSFTPDNEKLFF. V and J are TRBV7-6 and TRBJ1-4; D not certain. Trimming removed 3 bases at V and 4 bases at J, with 9 bases between. The CDR3 covers 14 residues. CDR1 is SGHVS, CDR2 FNYEAQ, per germline.

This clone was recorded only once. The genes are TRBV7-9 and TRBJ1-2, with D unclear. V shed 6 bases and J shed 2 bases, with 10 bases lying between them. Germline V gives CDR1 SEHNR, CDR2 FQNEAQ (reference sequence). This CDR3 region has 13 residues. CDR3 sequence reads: CASSFDGNYGYTF. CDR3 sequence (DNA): TGTGCCAGCAGTTTCGACGGGAACTATGGCTACACCTTC.

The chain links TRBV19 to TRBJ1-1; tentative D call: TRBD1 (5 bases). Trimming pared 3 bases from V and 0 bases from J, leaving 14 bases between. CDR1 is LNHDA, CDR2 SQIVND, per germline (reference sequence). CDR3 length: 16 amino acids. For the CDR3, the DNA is TGTGCCAGTAGTATGGGGGGACTGCTCATGAACACTGAAGCTTTCTTT. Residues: CASSMGGLLMNTEAFF.

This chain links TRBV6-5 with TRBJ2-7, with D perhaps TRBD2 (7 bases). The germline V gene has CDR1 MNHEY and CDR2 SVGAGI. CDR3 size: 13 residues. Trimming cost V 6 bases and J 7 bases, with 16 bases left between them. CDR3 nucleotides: TGTGCCAGCAGGCATTGGGGGGGCCGGGAGCAGTACTTC. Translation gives CASRHWGGREQYF.

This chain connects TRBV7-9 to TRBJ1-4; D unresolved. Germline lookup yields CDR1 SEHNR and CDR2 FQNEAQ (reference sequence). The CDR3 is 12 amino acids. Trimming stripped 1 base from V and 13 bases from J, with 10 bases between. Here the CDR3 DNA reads TGTGCCAGCAGCTTAGAGGTGTCAGGACTGTTTTTT. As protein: CASSLEVSGLFF.

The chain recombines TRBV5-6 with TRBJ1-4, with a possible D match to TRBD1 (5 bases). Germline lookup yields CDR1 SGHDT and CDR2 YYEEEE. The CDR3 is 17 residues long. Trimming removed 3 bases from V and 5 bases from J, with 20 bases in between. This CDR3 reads CASSSELLGGPNEKLFF. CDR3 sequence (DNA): TGTGCCAGCAGCTCGGAACTCTTGGGGGGTCCGAATGAAAAACTGTTTTTT.

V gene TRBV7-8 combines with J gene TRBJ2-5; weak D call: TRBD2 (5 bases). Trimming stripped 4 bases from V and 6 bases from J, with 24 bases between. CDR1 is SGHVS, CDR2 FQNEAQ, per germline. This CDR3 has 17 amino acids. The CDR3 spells CASSSSPRASGEKTQYF. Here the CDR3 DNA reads TGTGCCAGCAGCTCCTCACCGCGGGCCTCCGGGGAGAAGACCCAGTACTTC.

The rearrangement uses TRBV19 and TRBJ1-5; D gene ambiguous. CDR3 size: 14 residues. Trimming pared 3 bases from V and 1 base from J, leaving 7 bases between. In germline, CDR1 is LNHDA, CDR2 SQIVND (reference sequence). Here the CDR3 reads CASSIRESNQPQHF. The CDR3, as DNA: TGTGCCAGTAGTATTAGGGAGAGCAATCAGCCCCAGCATTTT.